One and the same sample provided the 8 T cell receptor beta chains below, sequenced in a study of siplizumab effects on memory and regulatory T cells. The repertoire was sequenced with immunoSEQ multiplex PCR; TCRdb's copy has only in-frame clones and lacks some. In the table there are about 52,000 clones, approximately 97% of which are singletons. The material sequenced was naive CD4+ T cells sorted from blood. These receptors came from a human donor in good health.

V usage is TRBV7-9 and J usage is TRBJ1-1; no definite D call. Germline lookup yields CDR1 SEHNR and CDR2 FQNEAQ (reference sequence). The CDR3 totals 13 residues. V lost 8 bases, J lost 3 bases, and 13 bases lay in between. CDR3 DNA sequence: TGTGCCAGCGTTCAAGACGGCCACACTGAAGCTTTCTTT. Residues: CASVQDGHTEAFF.

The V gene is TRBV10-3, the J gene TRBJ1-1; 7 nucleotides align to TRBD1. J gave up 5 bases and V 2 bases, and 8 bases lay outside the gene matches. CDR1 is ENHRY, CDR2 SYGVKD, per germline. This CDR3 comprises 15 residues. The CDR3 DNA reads TGTGCCATCAGTGAGAGAGACAGGGTAGGGACTGAAGCTTTCTTT. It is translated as CAISERDRVGTEAFF.

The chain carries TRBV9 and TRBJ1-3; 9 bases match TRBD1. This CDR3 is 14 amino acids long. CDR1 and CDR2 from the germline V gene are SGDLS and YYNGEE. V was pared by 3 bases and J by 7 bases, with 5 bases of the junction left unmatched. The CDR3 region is CASSGGQGANTIYF. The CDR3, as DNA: TGTGCCAGCAGCGGGGGACAGGGAGCGAACACCATATATTTT.

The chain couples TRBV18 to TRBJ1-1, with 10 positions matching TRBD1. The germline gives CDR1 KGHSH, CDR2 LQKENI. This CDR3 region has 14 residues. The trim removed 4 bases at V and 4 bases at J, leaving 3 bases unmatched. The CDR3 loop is CASSLGQGITEAFF. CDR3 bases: TGTGCCAGCTCACTGGGACAGGGGATCACTGAAGCTTTCTTT.

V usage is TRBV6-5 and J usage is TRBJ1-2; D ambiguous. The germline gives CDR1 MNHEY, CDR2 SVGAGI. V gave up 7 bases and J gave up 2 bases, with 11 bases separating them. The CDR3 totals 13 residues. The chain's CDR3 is CASKRSRNYGYTF. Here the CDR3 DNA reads TGTGCCAGCAAACGGTCTCGGAACTATGGCTACACCTTC.

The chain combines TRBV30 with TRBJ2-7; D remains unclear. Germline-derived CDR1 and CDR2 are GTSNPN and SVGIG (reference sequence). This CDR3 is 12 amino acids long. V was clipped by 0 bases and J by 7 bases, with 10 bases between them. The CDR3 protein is CAWSVPVGEQYF. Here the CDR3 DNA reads TGTGCCTGGAGTGTCCCCGTGGGAGAGCAGTACTTC.

The CDR3 sequence: CASSLRWGTGELFF. The CDR3 DNA is TGCGCCAGCAGCTTGCGTTGGGGCACCGGGGAGCTGTTTTTT. V usage is TRBV5-1 and J usage is TRBJ2-2; D gene unclear. The CDR3 covers 14 residues. Trimming took off 1 base at V and 4 bases at J, with 8 bases between the two ends. In germline, CDR1 is SGHRS, CDR2 YFSETQ. The full variable domain, its missing parts supplied by reference TRBV5-1 and TRBJ2-2, is KAGVTQTPRYLIKTRGQQVTLSCSPISGHRSVSWYQQTPGQGLQFLFEYFSETQRNKGNFPGRFSGRQFSNSRSEMNVSTLELGDSALYLCASSLRWGTGELFFGEGSRLTVL.

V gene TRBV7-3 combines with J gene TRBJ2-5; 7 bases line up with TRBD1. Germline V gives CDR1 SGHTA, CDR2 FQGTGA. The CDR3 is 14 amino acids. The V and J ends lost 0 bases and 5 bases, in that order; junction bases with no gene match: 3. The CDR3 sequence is CASSLTGGGETQYF. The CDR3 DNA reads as TGTGCCAGCAGCTTAACAGGGGGCGGCGAGACCCAGTACTTC.